The present T cell receptor (beta chain) was sequenced within a study of shared clonotypes between healthy human individuals. Looking at the study overall: With ages of 18 to 49, the donors were a couple of women and a few men.

Findings and limits, study-wide: Clonotype sharing among donors was thought likely to change with sequencing depth.

With regard to this clone: The antigen is undetermined.

When samples were unsorted, some 84 million PBMCs were used for genomic DNA. This CDR3 has 15 amino acids. Germline V gene data show CDR1 as SGHTA and CDR2 as FQGNSA. V dropped 6 bases and J dropped 2 bases, with 16 bases sitting between them. Loaded into unsorted PBMC replicate PCRs was roughly 310 ng DNA, 25,000 to 35,000 T cell genomes. The method was immunoSEQ multiplex PCR; TCRdb's version includes in-frame clones alone and lacks a portion of them. The data hold about 490,000 clones, with 76% observed a single time. The rearrangement uses TRBV7-2 and TRBJ2-5; tentative D call: TRBD1 (5 bases). Source material: PBMCs. This TCR was sampled from a woman aged 40 to 50 in good health. Some clones in this sample may be carry-over from other donors' samples. CDR3 in DNA: TGTGCCAGCAGGGTTGGGGCGTCGCTGCAAGAGACCCAGTACTTC. Translating gives CASRVGASLQETQYF.